This entry is about one T cell receptor beta chain. CDR1 and CDR2 (germline): MNHNS, SASEGT. V shed 1 base and J shed 5 bases, with 10 bases lying between them. The CDR3 has 14 amino acids. This entry belongs to a study of PD-L1 blockade in urothelial cancer. The data were produced by immunoSEQ multiplex PCR, yet TCRdb's version contains in-frame clones alone and is incomplete. The sample lists roughly 40,000 clones, more than 75% seen once, with under 3% in the top ten. This specimen was PBMCs, taken around atezolizumab (anti-PD-L1) treatment. The rearrangement links TRBV6-1 to TRBJ2-3, with D possibly matching TRBD1 (5 bases). This TCR derives from a man between 65 and 85 years old with urothelial cancer. CDR3 sequence reads: CASSEDRSRDTQYF. For the CDR3, the DNA is TGTGCCAGCAGTGAAGACAGGAGTAGAGATACGCAGTATTTT.